Described below is a single T cell receptor (beta chain) sequence and its context. The samples comprised roughly 0.9-11 million cryopreserved PBMC ahead of DNA extraction. Investigators performed immunoSEQ version v3.0 at survey level. Repertoires were generated with immunoSEQ multiplex PCR, while TCRdb's copy carries only in-frame clones and drops some. The table includes 35,000 or so clones, around three quarters detected once. The data derive from a study of long-term antiretroviral therapy in people with HIV. Germline V CDR1 and CDR2: SQVTM, ANQGSEA. This CDR3 is built from 15 residues. V gave up 4 bases and J gave up 5 bases, with 20 bases separating them.

The TCR was taken from a woman aged 50 to 60 with HIV. The J gene is TRBJ1-2, the V gene TRBV29-1; the D gene is possibly TRBD1 (6 bases). The sequences come from unsorted PBMCs, collected 2 years after starting antiretroviral therapy. The CDR3 spells CSVGLYRAGEYGYTF. CDR3 DNA: TGCAGCGTTGGGCTTTACAGGGCGGGGGAGTATGGCTACACCTTC.